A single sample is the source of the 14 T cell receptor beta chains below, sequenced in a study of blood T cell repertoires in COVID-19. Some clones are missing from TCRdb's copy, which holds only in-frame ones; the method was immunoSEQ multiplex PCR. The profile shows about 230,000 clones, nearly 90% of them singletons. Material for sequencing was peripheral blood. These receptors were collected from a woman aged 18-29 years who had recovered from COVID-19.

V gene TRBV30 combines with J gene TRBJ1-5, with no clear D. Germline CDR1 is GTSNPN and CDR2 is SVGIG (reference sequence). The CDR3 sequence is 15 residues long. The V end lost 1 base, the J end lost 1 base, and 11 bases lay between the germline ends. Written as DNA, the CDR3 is TGTGCCTGGAGTGGCCTGTCGGGGAGCAATCAGCCCCAGCATTTT. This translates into CAWSGLSGSNQPQHF. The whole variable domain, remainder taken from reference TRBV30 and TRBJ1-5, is SQTIHQWPATLVQPVGSPLSLECTVEGTSNPNLYWYRQAAGRGLQLLFYSVGIGQISSEVPQNLSASRPQDRQFILSSKKLLLSDSGFYLCAWSGLSGSNQPQHFGDGTRLSIL.

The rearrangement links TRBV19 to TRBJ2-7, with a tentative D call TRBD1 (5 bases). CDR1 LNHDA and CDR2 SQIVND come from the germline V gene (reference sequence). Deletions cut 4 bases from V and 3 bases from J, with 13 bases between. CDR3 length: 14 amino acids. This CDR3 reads CASSKDISGYEQYF. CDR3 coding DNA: TGTGCCAGTAGTAAGGACATATCGGGCTACGAGCAGTACTTC. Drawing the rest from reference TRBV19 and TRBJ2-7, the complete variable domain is DGGITQSPKYLFRKEGQNVTLSCEQNLNHDAMYWYRQDPGQGLRLIYYSQIVNDFQKGDIAEGYSVSREKKESFPLTVTSAQKNPTAFYLCASSKDISGYEQYFGPGTRLTVT.

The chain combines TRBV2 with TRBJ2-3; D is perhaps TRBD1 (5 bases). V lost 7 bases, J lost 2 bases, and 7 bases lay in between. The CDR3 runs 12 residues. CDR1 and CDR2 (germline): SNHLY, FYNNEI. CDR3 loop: CASKQDTDTQYF. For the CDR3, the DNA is TGTGCCAGCAAACAGGACACAGATACGCAGTATTTT.

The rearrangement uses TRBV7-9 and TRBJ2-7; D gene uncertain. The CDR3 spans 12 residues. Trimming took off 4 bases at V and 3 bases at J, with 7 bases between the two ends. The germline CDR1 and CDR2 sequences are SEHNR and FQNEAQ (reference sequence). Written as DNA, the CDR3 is TGTGCCAGCAGCTCTAGGTACTACGAGCAGTACTTC. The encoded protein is CASSSRYYEQYF.

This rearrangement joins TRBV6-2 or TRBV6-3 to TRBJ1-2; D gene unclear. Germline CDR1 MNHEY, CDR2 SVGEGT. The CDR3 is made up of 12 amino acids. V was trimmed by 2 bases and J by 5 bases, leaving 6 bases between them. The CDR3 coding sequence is TGTGCCAGCAGTTACAGGACTTATGGCTACACCTTC. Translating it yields CASSYRTYGYTF.

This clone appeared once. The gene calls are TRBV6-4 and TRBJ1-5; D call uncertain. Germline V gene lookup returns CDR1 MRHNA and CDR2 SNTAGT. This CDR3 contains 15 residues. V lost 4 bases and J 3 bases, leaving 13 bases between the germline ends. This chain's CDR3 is CASSGYRIPNQPQHF. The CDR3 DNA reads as TGTGCCAGCAGTGGTTACAGAATCCCCAATCAGCCCCAGCATTTT.

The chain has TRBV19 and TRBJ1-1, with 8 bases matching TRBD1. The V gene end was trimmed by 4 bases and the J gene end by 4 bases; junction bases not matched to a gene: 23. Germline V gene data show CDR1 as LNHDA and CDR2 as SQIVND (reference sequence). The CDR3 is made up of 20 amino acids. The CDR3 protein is CASSRNRGGVLFPQGTEAFF. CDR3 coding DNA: TGTGCCAGTAGTAGAAACAGGGGGGGAGTCCTTTTTCCACAGGGCACTGAAGCTTTCTTT.

The CDR3 is CASAQGRDEQYF. In nucleotides, the CDR3 is TGTGCCAGTGCACAGGGTCGGGACGAGCAGTACTTC. The J gene is TRBJ2-7, the V gene TRBV5-6, with D tentatively TRBD1 (6 bases). V was trimmed by 8 bases and J by 5 bases, leaving 14 bases between them. The germline gives CDR1 SGHDT, CDR2 YYEEEE. The CDR3 consists of 12 residues. The variable domain in full, with the rest retrieved from reference TRBV5-6 and TRBJ2-7, is DAGVTQSPTHLIKTRGQQVTLRCSPKSGHDTVSWYQQALGQGPQFIFQYYEEEERQRGNFPDRFSGHQFPNYSSELNVNALLLGDSALYLCASAQGRDEQYFGPGTRLTVT.

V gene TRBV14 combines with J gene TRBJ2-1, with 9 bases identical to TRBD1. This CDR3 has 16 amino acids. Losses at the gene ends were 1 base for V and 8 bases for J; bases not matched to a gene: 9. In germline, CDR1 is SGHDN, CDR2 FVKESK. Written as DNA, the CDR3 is TGTGCCAGCAGCCAAGGAATGGGACAGGGCGTCCATGAGCAGTTCTTC. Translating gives CASSQGMGQGVHEQFF.

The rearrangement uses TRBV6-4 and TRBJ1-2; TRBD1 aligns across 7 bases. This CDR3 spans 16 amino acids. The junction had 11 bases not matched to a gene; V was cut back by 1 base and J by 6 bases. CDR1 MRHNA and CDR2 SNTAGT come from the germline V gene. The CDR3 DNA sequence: TGTGCCAGCAGTGACTTGGCGGCAGGGGGTAGGGATGGCTACACCTTC. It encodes CASSDLAAGGRDGYTF.

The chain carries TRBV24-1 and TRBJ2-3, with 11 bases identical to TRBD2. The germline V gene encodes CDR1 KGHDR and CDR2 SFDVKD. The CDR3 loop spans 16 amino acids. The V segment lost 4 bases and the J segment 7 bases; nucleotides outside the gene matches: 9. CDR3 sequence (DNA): TGTGCCACCAGTGACTTTAGCGGGAGGGCCTCGTATACGCAGTATTTT. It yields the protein CATSDFSGRASYTQYF.

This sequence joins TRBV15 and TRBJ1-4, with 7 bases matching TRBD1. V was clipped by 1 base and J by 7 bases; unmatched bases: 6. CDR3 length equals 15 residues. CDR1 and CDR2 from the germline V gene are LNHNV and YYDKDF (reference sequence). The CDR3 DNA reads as TGTGCCACCAGCAGAGGAAAGGGGGCCGGTGAAAAACTGTTTTTT. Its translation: CATSRGKGAGEKLFF. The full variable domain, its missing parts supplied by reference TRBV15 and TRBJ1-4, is DAMVIQNPRYQVTQFGKPVTLSCSQTLNHNVMYWYQQKSSQAPKLLFHYYDKDFNNEADTPDNFQSRRPNTSFCFLDIRSPGLGDTAMYLCATSRGKGAGEKLFFGSGTQLSVL.

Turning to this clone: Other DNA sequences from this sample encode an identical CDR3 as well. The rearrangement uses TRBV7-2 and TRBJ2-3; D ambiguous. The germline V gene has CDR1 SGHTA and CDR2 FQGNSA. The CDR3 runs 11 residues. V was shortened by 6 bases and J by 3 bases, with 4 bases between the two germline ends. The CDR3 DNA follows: TGTGCCAGCAGTCTAACAGATACGCAGTATTTT. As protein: CASSLTDTQYF.

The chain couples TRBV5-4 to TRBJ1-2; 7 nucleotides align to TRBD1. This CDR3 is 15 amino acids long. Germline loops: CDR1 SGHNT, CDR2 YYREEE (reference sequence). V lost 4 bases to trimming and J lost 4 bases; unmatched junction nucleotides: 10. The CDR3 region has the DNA TGTGCCAGCAGCCCCCAGTCTCGGGACAGCTATGGCTACACCTTC. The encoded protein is CASSPQSRDSYGYTF.